The clone carrying this T cell receptor (beta chain) has a handful of counts. These data are taken from a study of T cells in Graves' hyperthyroidism and ophthalmopathy. Amplification of TCR beta CDR3 regions was performed using RNA transcripts as template. TCR CDR3 underwent first-round RT-PCR with the HTBI primer set. TCRdb fed the multiplex PCR reads into MiXCR, producing one record per CDR3 protein. The repertoire has about 290,000 distinct CDR3 sequences, around 13% of them found once; the top ten carry approximately 7.9%. V was shortened by 3 bases and J by 5 bases, with 13 bases between the two germline ends. From germline, CDR1 is SNHLY and CDR2 FYNNEI. This CDR3 contains 14 residues.

The chain joins TRBV2 to TRBJ2-5; D possibly uses TRBD1 or TRBD2 (6 bases each). This clonotype was obtained from a woman between 40 and 50 years old with Graves' hyperthyroidism. Sequencing was performed on blood. CDR3 sequence reads: CASSERGALETQYF. CDR3 DNA: TGTGCCAGCAGTGAGAGGGGGGCATTGGAGACCCAGTACTTC.